Listed here are 23 T cell receptor beta chains from one sample, sequenced in a study of OX40 agonist ivuxolimab in advanced cancers. The library relied on the immunoSEQ multiplex PCR assay. TCRdb provides this immuneACCESS table in a form limited to in-frame rearrangements. Some clones are lacking; in checked studies, under half of them reflect an unresolved V gene, and why the rest are absent is not known. The sample contains roughly 92,000 clones, less than 85% of them found a single time. The ten largest clones take up roughly 5.4% of the sample. This material consisted of CD4+ or CD8+ T cells sorted from blood, taken in a trial of the OX40 agonist ivuxolimab. These receptors all stem from an adult with an advanced solid tumor such as melanoma, head and neck, liver or kidney cancer.

The rearrangement joins TRBV2 to TRBJ2-2; 7 nucleotides match TRBD1. The CDR3 has 13 amino acids. Germline V gene data show CDR1 as SNHLY and CDR2 as FYNNEI. V shed 9 bases and J 2 bases; nucleotides not matched to a gene: 3. For the CDR3, the DNA is TGTGCCAGTAGGGACAGCAACACCGGGGAGCTGTTTTTT. It translates to CASRDSNTGELFF.

The V call is TRBV10-3, the J call TRBJ2-1, with D unresolved. V was clipped by 3 bases and J by 0 bases, with 9 bases between them. The CDR3 contains 15 residues. Germline lookup yields CDR1 ENHRY and CDR2 SYGVKD. CDR3 protein: CAISDKPHSYNEQFF. The DNA for the CDR3 is TGTGCCATCAGTGATAAACCCCACTCCTACAATGAGCAGTTCTTC.

The rearrangement uses TRBV27 and TRBJ1-3; no clear D. Germline V lookup: CDR1 MNHEY, CDR2 SMNVEV (reference sequence). V lost 3 bases to trimming and J lost 0 bases, with 9 bases between them. The CDR3 extends over 15 amino acids. For the CDR3, the DNA is TGTGCCAGCAGTTTGACGGAGCCCTCTGGAAACACCATATATTTT. As protein: CASSLTEPSGNTIYF.

The CDR3: CASSQEGREGFYNEQFF. The CDR3 nucleotides read TGCGCCAGCAGCCAAGAGGGACGGGAGGGTTTCTACAATGAGCAGTTCTTC. The gene calls are TRBV4-3 and TRBJ2-1; 8 bases are a match to TRBD2. This CDR3 is 17 amino acids long. The germline V gene has CDR1 LGHNA and CDR2 YSLEER. The ends lost 0 bases at V and 3 bases at J; junction bases unmatched: 7.

The sample holds a few counts of this clone. The V call is TRBV30, the J call TRBJ2-3; D is possibly TRBD1 or TRBD2 (6 bases each). The V end lost 1 base, the J end lost 2 bases, and 19 bases lay between the germline ends. The CDR3 consists of 17 residues. Germline lookup yields CDR1 GTSNPN and CDR2 SVGIG (reference sequence). The CDR3 here is CAWSEQHPGAHTDTQYF. In nucleotides, the CDR3 is TGTGCCTGGAGTGAACAACATCCGGGGGCCCACACAGATACGCAGTATTTT.

V is TRBV5-6 and J is TRBJ2-7; 12 bases fit TRBD2. V shed 4 bases, J shed 4 bases, and the junction held 6 bases outside the gene matches. Germline V gene lookup returns CDR1 SGHDT and CDR2 YYEEEE. There are 15 residues in the CDR3. CDR3 loop: CASSISGTSGYEQYF. CDR3 in DNA: TGTGCCAGCAGCATTAGCGGGACTAGCGGGTACGAGCAGTACTTC.

V gene TRBV6-6 combines with J gene TRBJ2-1; TRBD1 matches 8 bases. V lost 4 bases to trimming and J lost 7 bases; unmatched junction nucleotides: 9. The CDR3 extends over 15 amino acids. Per the germline V gene, CDR1 is MNHNY and CDR2 is SVGAGI (reference sequence). This CDR3 reads CASSSIRTGRNEQFF. As DNA, the CDR3 is TGTGCCAGCAGTTCTATTAGGACAGGGAGGAATGAGCAGTTCTTC.

CDR3 sequence reads: CASSNPVWAPLHF. CDR3 DNA: TGTGCCAGTAGTAATCCCGTATGGGCACCCCTCCACTTT. V gene TRBV19 combines with J gene TRBJ1-6; no reliable D call. V lost 4 bases to trimming and J lost 11 bases, with 12 bases between them. Germline-derived CDR1 and CDR2 are LNHDA and SQIVND (reference sequence). The CDR3 spans 13 residues.

The chain is built from TRBV7-6 and TRBJ2-3; D is unclear. Germline-derived CDR1 and CDR2 are SGHVS and FNYEAQ. The CDR3 spans 17 residues. Trimming shortened V by 0 bases and J by 5 bases, and 18 bases separated the two germline ends. The CDR3 nucleotides read TGTGCCAGCAGCTTAGCGCCCCAGAAAACCGCAGGAGATACGCAGTATTTT. This codes for CASSLAPQKTAGDTQYF. The whole variable domain, remainder taken from reference TRBV7-6 and TRBJ2-3, is GAGVSQSPRYKVTKRGQDVALRCDPISGHVSLYWYRQALGQGPEFLTYFNYEAQQDKSGLPNDRFSAERPEGSISTLTIQRTEQRDSAMYRCASSLAPQKTAGDTQYFGPGTRLTVL.

CDR3 DNA: TGTGCCAGCAGTACCGTATCGGAGACCCAGTACTTC. This translates into CASSTVSETQYF. The chain employs TRBV6-6 and TRBJ2-5, with unresolved D. There are 12 residues in the CDR3. CDR1 and CDR2 from the germline V gene are MNHNY and SVGAGI (reference sequence). V was cut by 5 bases and J by 5 bases, with 9 bases left in between.

This chain uses TRBV7-6 with TRBJ2-2, with 8 positions matching TRBD2. The CDR3 sequence is 16 residues long. Per the germline V gene, CDR1 is SGHVS and CDR2 is FNYEAQ. J was trimmed by 1 base and V by 1 base; bases with no gene match: 2. CDR3 nucleotide sequence: TGTGCCAGCAGCTTAGGAGCGGGAGTGAACACCGGGGAGCTGTTTTTT. This sequence encodes CASSLGAGVNTGELFF.

This clone appeared once. The rearrangement joins TRBV18 to TRBJ2-5; D might be TRBD2 (6 bases). The J call is doubtful: the DNA matches TRBJ2-7 better. The CDR3 sequence is 13 residues long. Germline CDR1 KGHSH, CDR2 LQKENI. This CDR3 is CASSPGTHYEQYF. The CDR3 bases are TGTGCCAGCTCACCGGGGACTCACTACGAGCAGTACTTC.

The chain employs TRBV12-5 and TRBJ2-5; 7 positions match TRBD2. After removal of 1 base from V and 2 bases from J, the junction contained 7 bases not matched to a gene. The CDR3 sequence is 16 residues long. CDR1 and CDR2 (germline): LGHNT, FRNRAP. CDR3: CASGLGSGANQETQYF. In nucleotides, the CDR3 is TGTGCTAGTGGTTTGGGGAGCGGGGCGAATCAAGAGACCCAGTACTTC.

This rearrangement joins TRBV14 to TRBJ1-1; D is uncertain. This CDR3 comprises 15 residues. Deletions cut 3 bases from V and 1 base from J, with 12 bases between. Germline CDR1 is SGHDN and CDR2 is FVKESK. CDR3 in amino acids: CASSHRLKTNTEAFF. The CDR3 DNA is TGTGCCAGCAGCCACCGATTAAAGACGAACACTGAAGCTTTCTTT.

The chain employs TRBV6-1 and TRBJ1-5; 9 nucleotides align to TRBD1. The CDR3 sequence is 14 residues long. Germline V gives CDR1 MNHNS, CDR2 SASEGT. V was clipped by 7 bases and J by 6 bases; unmatched bases: 7. CDR3: CASIPGQGFQPQHF. For the CDR3, the DNA is TGTGCCAGCATTCCGGGACAGGGATTTCAGCCCCAGCATTTT.

J is TRBJ1-6 and V is TRBV2; D is undetermined. Germline values: CDR1 SNHLY, CDR2 FYNNEI. Trimming left V 3 bases short and J 12 bases short, with 18 bases between. The CDR3 runs 15 residues. This CDR3 reads CASSDRKDSARPLHF. The CDR3, as DNA: TGTGCCAGCAGTGATAGGAAGGACTCTGCGAGACCCCTCCACTTT.

The V and J genes are TRBV6-1 and TRBJ1-1; possibly TRBD1 for D (6 bases). The germline gives CDR1 MNHNS, CDR2 SASEGT. Trimming left V 10 bases short and J 2 bases short, with 14 bases between. There are 13 residues in the CDR3. CDR3 DNA sequence: TGTGCCACTGCGTGGGGGGCAAACACTGAAGCTTTCTTT. Translated: CATAWGANTEAFF.

The chain employs TRBV11-1 and TRBJ2-5; 8 positions agree with TRBD2. V lost 2 bases to trimming and J lost 4 bases; unmatched junction nucleotides: 9. CDR3 length: 16 amino acids. Germline assignment: CDR1 SGHAT and CDR2 FQDESV (reference sequence). CDR3 in DNA: TGTGCCAGCAGCTTATCCCCAGCGGGAGTAGGAGAGACCCAGTACTTC. It specifies CASSLSPAGVGETQYF.

Here the CDR3 DNA reads TGCGCCAGCAGCCCGGGGGGCCCGGGTGATACGCAGTATTTT. Translating gives CASSPGGPGDTQYF. The chain couples TRBV5-1 to TRBJ2-3; D may be TRBD2 (7 bases). Germline loops: CDR1 SGHRS, CDR2 YFSETQ. Trimming stripped 4 bases from V and 6 bases from J, with 15 bases between. The CDR3 is 14 residues long.

This chain joins TRBV6-5 and TRBJ2-1, with TRBD2 matching over 13 bases. The CDR3 is made up of 15 amino acids. With 3 bases clipped from V and 8 bases from J, the junction kept 4 bases outside the gene matches. Germline loops: CDR1 MNHEY, CDR2 SVGAGI. The CDR3 loop is CASSYGTSGADEQFF. CDR3 nucleotides: TGTGCCAGCAGTTATGGGACTAGCGGGGCCGATGAGCAGTTCTTC.

CDR3 in amino acids: CASSPDSTGGNTIYF. The CDR3 DNA sequence: TGTGCCAGCAGCCCTGACAGCACCGGGGGAAACACCATATATTTT. The V and J genes are TRBV9 and TRBJ1-3; possible D gene TRBD1, 5 bases. Germline-derived CDR1 and CDR2 are SGDLS and YYNGEE. The CDR3 is 15 residues long. The V end was cut by 4 bases, the J end by 4 bases, with 15 bases between.

The chain carries TRBV7-2 and TRBJ2-1, with 9 positions matching TRBD2. J was trimmed by 6 bases and V by 5 bases; bases with no gene match: 14. CDR3 length: 17 residues. Per germline, CDR1 SGHTA and CDR2 FQGNSA. This chain's CDR3 is CASSPQPWRGGFNEQFF. The DNA for the CDR3 is TGTGCCAGCAGCCCGCAGCCTTGGCGGGGGGGCTTCAATGAGCAGTTCTTC.

The gene calls are TRBV27 and TRBJ1-5; unclear D gene. Germline CDR1 reads MNHEY; CDR2 reads SMNVEV (reference sequence). This CDR3 spans 16 amino acids. V was pared by 6 bases and J by 0 bases, with 15 bases between. The CDR3 DNA reads as TGTGCCAGCAGGCGGGCCAACCCAGATAGCAATCAGCCCCAGCATTTT. Amino acid sequence: CASRRANPDSNQPQHF.